These 26 T cell receptor beta chains were all obtained from the same sample, sequenced in a study of early T cells in non-severe SARS-CoV-2 infection. TCRdb re-analysed the 5' RACE reads in MiXCR, keeping a single row per CDR3 protein. The sample yields over 70,000 distinct CDR3 sequences, around 15% seen once. Specimen: whole blood. The receptors stem from an adult who was a healthcare worker with PCR-confirmed SARS-CoV-2 infection or an uninfected control (not recorded which).

This clonotype was seen many times. The chain uses TRBV6-5 and TRBJ2-1; 10 nucleotides agree with TRBD2. The CDR3 loop spans 15 amino acids. The germline V gene encodes CDR1 MNHEY and CDR2 SVGAGI. V lost 1 base and J lost 8; bases outside the gene matches: 5. CDR3 nucleotides: TGTGCCAGCAGTTACTACGCTAGCGGGAGCCATGAGCAGTTCTTC. This sequence encodes CASSYYASGSHEQFF.

Only a few counts were recorded for this clonotype. The chain couples TRBV28 to TRBJ2-5, with 11 bases matching TRBD1. The germline CDR1 and CDR2 sequences are MDHEN and SYDVKM. The V segment lost 8 bases and the J segment 4 bases; nucleotides outside the gene matches: 6. CDR3 length: 14 residues. The chain's CDR3 is CASGRTGGIETQYF. The DNA for the CDR3 is TGTGCCAGCGGTAGGACAGGGGGCATAGAGACCCAGTACTTC. Filled out from reference TRBV28 and TRBJ2-5, the complete variable domain reads DVKVTQSSRYLVKRTGEKVFLECVQDMDHENMFWYRQDPGLGLRLIYFSYDVKMKEKGDIPEGYSVSREKKERFSLILESASTNQTSMYLCASGRTGGIETQYFGPGTRLLVL.

This clonotype has more than one count but fewer than ten. V gene TRBV20-1 combines with J gene TRBJ2-1; 16 positions match TRBD2. The germline V gene encodes CDR1 DFQATT and CDR2 SNEGSKA (reference sequence). The CDR3 runs to 14 residues. V shed 5 bases and J 9 bases; nucleotides not matched to a gene: 4. CDR3 region: CSAGTSGRASEQFF. Here the CDR3 DNA reads TGCAGTGCTGGGACTAGCGGGAGGGCCAGTGAGCAGTTCTTC.

V and J are TRBV13 and TRBJ1-1; 7 bases map to TRBD1. J gave up 1 base and V 9 bases, and 2 bases lay outside the gene matches. This CDR3 is built from 12 residues. The germline gives CDR1 PRHDT, CDR2 FYEKMQ (reference sequence). Written as DNA, the CDR3 is TGTGCCAGACGACAGGGGAACACTGAAGCTTTCTTT. Translated, it gives CARRQGNTEAFF.

The genes are TRBV7-8 and TRBJ2-7, with unresolved D. The CDR3 length is 15 residues. V lost 5 bases, J lost 2 bases, and 16 bases lay in between. Germline CDR1 is SGHVS and CDR2 is FQNEAQ. CDR3 DNA: TGTGCCAGCAGCCCCTCCGCCTACGGTACCTACGAGCAGTACTTC. Translation gives CASSPSAYGTYEQYF.

This clonotype was seen at least ten times. The V gene is TRBV7-3, the J gene TRBJ2-1, with D possibly TRBD2 on 6 matching bases. Between the trimmed V and J ends, which lost 10 bases and 5 bases, there was a span of 27 bases. Germline assignment: CDR1 SGHTA and CDR2 FQGTGA. The CDR3 spans 17 residues. CDR3 coding DNA: TGTGCCATCAGGGCGGGACTTGAGGGAGGAGGCCACAATGAGCAGTTCTTC. It encodes CAIRAGLEGGGHNEQFF.

The table lists this clonotype with a few counts. This chain uses TRBV20-1 with TRBJ2-1, with D perhaps matching TRBD1 (6 bases). This CDR3 spans 14 amino acids. Germline CDR1 reads DFQATT; CDR2 reads SNEGSKA (reference sequence). CDR3 amino acids: CTHYTGSSYNEQFF. CDR3 sequence (DNA): TGCACTCACTACACAGGGAGCTCCTACAATGAGCAGTTCTTC.

This clonotype was observed at least ten times. CDR3 nucleotides: TGCGCCAGCAGCCGGGACAGGGTGAACACCGGGGAGCTGTTTTTT. Its protein product is CASSRDRVNTGELFF. V and J are TRBV5-1 and TRBJ2-2; 9 nucleotides agree with TRBD1. Germline values: CDR1 SGHRS, CDR2 YFSETQ. This CDR3 comprises 15 residues. V shed 4 bases and J 1 base; nucleotides not matched to a gene: 2.

This clonotype was found a few times. This chain connects TRBV20-1 to TRBJ2-7, with 7 bases aligning to TRBD1. Per germline, CDR1 DFQATT and CDR2 SNEGSKA (reference sequence). This CDR3 has 15 amino acids. V shed 1 base and J 0 bases; nucleotides not matched to a gene: 6. The CDR3 sequence is CSARGLDRASYEQYF. The DNA for the CDR3 is TGCAGTGCTAGAGGCCTCGACAGGGCCTCCTACGAGCAGTACTTC.

This clonotype was picked up many times. This chain joins TRBV20-1 and TRBJ1-1; possibly TRBD1 for D (6 bases). The germline V gene has CDR1 DFQATT and CDR2 SNEGSKA (reference sequence). Trimming took off 3 bases at V and 4 bases at J, with 18 bases between the two ends. This CDR3 has 15 residues. This CDR3 reads CSARWAASRGTEAFF. DNA for the CDR3: TGCAGTGCTAGGTGGGCAGCCTCCAGGGGCACTGAAGCTTTCTTT.

This clonotype was counted many times. V usage is TRBV7-9 and J usage is TRBJ2-3; D not resolved. There are 16 residues in the CDR3. In germline, CDR1 is SEHNR, CDR2 FQNEAQ (reference sequence). The V end was cut by 4 bases, the J end by 0 bases, with 14 bases between. CDR3 sequence: CASSSQDYESTDTQYF. The CDR3 DNA follows: TGTGCCAGCAGCTCCCAGGATTATGAAAGCACAGATACGCAGTATTTT.

For this clonotype: This sequence may be a read error, since a much larger clone differs from it by one base. The chain links TRBV27 to TRBJ2-1; D may match TRBD1 or TRBD2 (5 bases each). The CDR3 loop spans 16 amino acids. CDR1 MNHEY and CDR2 SMNVEV come from the germline V gene (reference sequence). CDR3 protein: CASSAPVGAGRDEQIF. CDR3 DNA: TGTGCCAGCAGTGCCCCGGTTGGGGCAGGTCGGGATGAGCAGATCTTC.

In this sample, this clonotype turned up a few times. V gene TRBV6-2 or TRBV6-3 combines with J gene TRBJ2-7; 13 nucleotides agree with TRBD2. The CDR3 length is 15 residues. Germline CDR1 MNHEY, CDR2 SVGEGT. The trim removed 2 bases at V and 5 bases at J, leaving 3 bases unmatched. The CDR3 region is CASSYEGLAGHEQYF. The DNA of the CDR3 is TGTGCCAGCAGTTACGAGGGACTAGCGGGACACGAGCAGTACTTC.

This clonotype has at least ten counts. V gene TRBV20-1 combines with J gene TRBJ2-2; D gene ambiguous. V was cut by 3 bases and J by 0 bases, with 17 bases left in between. The CDR3 is 17 residues long. Germline CDR1 DFQATT, CDR2 SNEGSKA (reference sequence). CDR3 in DNA: TGCAGTGCTAGGAGCCCTCGGCAGCCGGCGAACACCGGGGAGCTGTTTTTT. Residues: CSARSPRQPANTGELFF.

The J gene is TRBJ2-1, the V gene TRBV29-1, with 7 bases identical to TRBD2. The ends lost 3 bases at V and 6 bases at J; junction bases unmatched: 5. The CDR3 contains 13 residues. The V gene's germline CDR1 is SQVTM and CDR2 ANQGSEA. For the CDR3, the DNA is TGCAGCGTTGACGGCGGGAGTATCAATGAGCAGTTCTTC. Translated: CSVDGGSINEQFF.

Many counts were recorded for this clonotype. The rearrangement joins TRBV11-2 to TRBJ2-5, with D perhaps assigned TRBD1 or TRBD2 (5 bases each). Looked up from germline, CDR1 is SGHAT and CDR2 is FQNNGV. The CDR3 contains 15 residues. V lost 1 base, J lost 7 bases, and 16 bases lay in between. The CDR3 DNA reads TGTGCCAGCAGCTTAGGGTCCGTCGTCGGGGCGACCCAGTACTTC. It is translated as CASSLGSVVGATQYF.

The chain joins TRBV20-1 to TRBJ1-1; D is undetermined. The V end was cut by 6 bases, the J end by 0 bases, with 11 bases between. The CDR3 consists of 13 residues. The germline CDR1 and CDR2 sequences are DFQATT and SNEGSKA (reference sequence). CDR3 protein: CSAALAMNTEAFF. The DNA of the CDR3 is TGCAGTGCGGCCCTAGCCATGAACACTGAAGCTTTCTTT.

This chain uses TRBV29-1 with TRBJ2-7; D is uncertain. This CDR3 contains 11 residues. Trimming pared 5 bases from V and 6 bases from J, leaving 11 bases between. CDR1 and CDR2 from the germline V gene are SQVTM and ANQGSEA. The CDR3 nucleotides read TGCAGCGTTCGGAGCCCACTCGAGCAGTACTTC. Its protein product is CSVRSPLEQYF.

The chain recombines TRBV7-8 with TRBJ1-1, with TRBD1 as a possible D gene (5 bases). Deletions cut 5 bases from V and 1 base from J, with 11 bases between. Germline CDR1 is SGHVS and CDR2 is FQNEAQ. The CDR3 loop spans 14 amino acids. DNA of the CDR3: TGTGCCAGCAGCGTCTCGGGGGGGAACACTGAAGCTTTCTTT. Its translation is CASSVSGGNTEAFF.

In its sample, this clonotype was seen a few times. The chain couples TRBV7-8 to TRBJ1-2, with 7 bases aligning to TRBD1. Losses at the gene ends were 2 bases for V and 0 bases for J; bases not matched to a gene: 6. The CDR3 length is 16 residues. Germline V lookup: CDR1 SGHVS, CDR2 FQNEAQ. Here the CDR3 reads CASSLTTGVANYGYTF. DNA for the CDR3: TGTGCCAGCAGCTTAACTACAGGGGTGGCTAACTATGGCTACACCTTC.

This clonotype has just a few counts. The chain carries TRBV29-1 and TRBJ1-1; the match to TRBD1 covers 7 bases. This CDR3 is built from 12 residues. After removal of 6 bases from V and 7 bases from J, the junction contained 8 bases not matched to a gene. CDR1 is SQVTM and CDR2 is ANQGSEA in the germline V gene. CDR3 nucleotide sequence: TGCAGCGTAGCCCGACAGGGTCGTGAAGCTTTCTTT. Amino acids: CSVARQGREAFF.

This clonotype came up a few times. V and J are TRBV29-1 and TRBJ1-2; perhaps TRBD1 as D (6 bases). Germline V gene sequence: CDR1 SQVTM, CDR2 ANQGSEA. V lost 7 bases and J 2 bases, leaving 8 bases between the germline ends. The CDR3 consists of 11 residues. The CDR3 here is CSAGQNYGYTF. Written as DNA, the CDR3 is TGCAGCGCTGGACAGAACTATGGCTACACCTTC.

The table lists this clonotype with a few counts. The rearrangement uses TRBV4-1 and TRBJ1-1; the D is unclear. Per the germline V gene, CDR1 is MGHRA and CDR2 is YSYEKL. The CDR3 is made up of 11 amino acids. V dropped 2 bases and J dropped 11 bases, with 9 bases sitting between them. DNA for the CDR3: TGCGCCAGCAGCCAAACGGGAGGGGCTTTCTTT. This translates into CASSQTGGAFF.

This chain uses TRBV20-1 with TRBJ1-2; TRBD1 matches 8 bases. With 0 bases clipped from V and 2 bases from J, the junction kept 5 bases outside the gene matches. The CDR3 has 15 amino acids. Germline V gives CDR1 DFQATT, CDR2 SNEGSKA (reference sequence). The CDR3, as DNA: TGCAGTGCTAGAGACCAGGACAGGGAGAACTATGGCTACACCTTC. Protein product: CSARDQDRENYGYTF.

The J gene is TRBJ2-3, the V gene TRBV29-1; no clear D gene. The V end was cut by 5 bases, the J end by 1 base, with 4 bases between. CDR1 is SQVTM, CDR2 ANQGSEA, per germline. The length of the CDR3 is 11 residues. The CDR3 coding sequence is TGCAGCGTTCTGGGCACAGATACGCAGTATTTT. Encoded protein: CSVLGTDTQYF.

This clonotype came up a few times. The V call is TRBV28, the J call TRBJ2-2; D ambiguous. V shed 2 bases and J shed 5 bases, with 9 bases lying between them. CDR3 size: 14 residues. CDR1 is MDHEN and CDR2 is SYDVKM in the germline V gene. As DNA, the CDR3 is TGTGCCAGCAGTTTAGCGACTTGGACCGGGGAGCTGTTTTTT. It translates to CASSLATWTGELFF.